The next 9 T cell receptor beta chains were all read from a single sample in a study of T cell clonotyping in hematopoietic cell transplantation. The repertoire was sequenced with immunoSEQ multiplex PCR; TCRdb's copy has only in-frame clones and lacks some. This sample has about 16,000 clones, with 75% to 90% found just once. Sample: peripheral blood mononuclear cells. All receptors derive from a woman aged 35 to 49 in good health. Some clones in this sample may be carry-over from other donors' samples.

This rearrangement joins TRBV30 to TRBJ2-3, with 7 bases lining up with TRBD2. This CDR3 has 16 residues. The germline CDR1 and CDR2 sequences are GTSNPN and SVGIG (reference sequence). V lost 3 bases to trimming and J lost 5 bases; unmatched junction nucleotides: 14. CDR3 nucleotide sequence: TGTGCCTGGAGCCCATCGACTAGCCAGGTAGGAGATACGCAGTATTTT. The encoded protein is CAWSPSTSQVGDTQYF.

V is TRBV5-6 and J is TRBJ2-7, with D tentatively TRBD1 (5 bases). CDR3 size: 13 residues. The V gene lost 3 bases and the J gene lost 2 bases, with 9 bases spanning the gap. Looked up from germline, CDR1 is SGHDT and CDR2 is YYEEEE. The CDR3 is CASSSDSTYEQYF. The CDR3 nucleotides read TGTGCCAGCAGCTCTGACAGTACCTACGAGCAGTACTTC.

The chain has TRBV5-8 and TRBJ1-2; D is undetermined. The CDR3 is made up of 15 amino acids. V was pared by 4 bases and J by 0 bases, with 13 bases between. The V gene's germline CDR1 is SGHTS and CDR2 YDEGEE. CDR3 DNA: TGTGCCAGCAGCCCCCTCTCGTCAACTAACTATGGCTACACCTTC. Translated: CASSPLSSTNYGYTF. Supplemented by reference TRBV5-8 and TRBJ1-2, the full variable domain reads EAGVTQSPTHLIKTRGQQATLRCSPISGHTSVYWYQQALGLGLQFLLWYDEGEERNRGNFPPRFSGRQFPNYSSELNVNALELEDSALYLCASSPLSSTNYGYTFGSGTRLTVV.

The rearrangement links TRBV5-1 to TRBJ2-3; 10 nucleotides match TRBD2. Unmatched junction bases numbered 7, after V lost 3 bases and J lost 0 bases. Germline CDR1 reads SGHRS; CDR2 reads YFSETQ. The CDR3 covers 17 residues. CDR3 loop: CASSSVATSGSTDTQYF. The CDR3 DNA follows: TGCGCCAGCAGCTCCGTCGCGACTAGCGGGAGCACAGATACGCAGTATTTT.

This chain uses TRBV4-2 with TRBJ2-7; D gene uncertain. The germline V and J ends were trimmed by 2 bases and 3 bases, with 17 bases remaining between them. The length of the CDR3 is 16 residues. From germline, CDR1 is LGHNA and CDR2 YNFKEQ. CDR3 coding DNA: TGTGCCAGCAGCCAACCCTCTACCAAAACCGACTACGAGCAGTACTTC. Residues: CASSQPSTKTDYEQYF.

In nucleotides, the CDR3 is TGTGCCAGCAGTCACGCCCCGCAGTATTTT. Protein sequence: CASSHAPQYF. V and J are TRBV6-5 and TRBJ2-3, with D unclear. This CDR3 contains 10 residues. V gave up 5 bases and J gave up 10 bases, with 7 bases separating them. CDR1 and CDR2 (germline): MNHEY, SVGAGI.

This clone was observed once. The chain carries TRBV27 and TRBJ1-1, with no clear D. The CDR3 totals 14 residues. Looked up from germline, CDR1 is MNHEY and CDR2 is SMNVEV (reference sequence). V was clipped by 7 bases and J by 0 bases, with 12 bases between them. This CDR3 is CASTPRGLNTEAFF. DNA for the CDR3: TGTGCCAGCACACCTCGGGGTCTGAACACTGAAGCTTTCTTT.

V and J are TRBV5-1 and TRBJ2-3; 8 bases line up with TRBD2. This CDR3 spans 16 amino acids. Trimming cost V 0 bases and J 0 bases; bases outside gene matches: 3. Germline-derived CDR1 and CDR2 are SGHRS and YFSETQ. The CDR3 here is CASSLVTGGSTDTQYF. The CDR3 DNA follows: TGCGCCAGCAGCTTGGTAACGGGAGGGAGCACAGATACGCAGTATTTT.

The rearrangement uses TRBV7-2 and TRBJ1-5; perhaps TRBD1 as D (6 bases). The V gene lost 7 bases and the J gene lost 6 bases, with 16 bases spanning the gap. Per the germline V gene, CDR1 is SGHTA and CDR2 is FQGNSA. The CDR3 length is 14 residues. Here the CDR3 reads CASTTFGGGQPQHF. As DNA, the CDR3 is TGTGCCAGCACAACATTCGGAGGGGGTCAGCCCCAGCATTTT.